The 8 T cell receptor beta chains below come from one sample, sequenced in a study of blood T cell repertoires in COVID-19. Sequencing used immunoSEQ multiplex PCR; TCRdb keeps in-frame clones, though not all of them. The data show under 300,000 clones, around 82% seen once. The sequenced material came from peripheral blood. The receptors here all came from a woman older than 75 with active or convalescent COVID-19.

This sequence joins TRBV7-9 and TRBJ2-7, with TRBD1 identical over 10 bases. V dropped 5 bases and J dropped 7; count of bases not matched to a gene: 11. The CDR3 is made up of 15 amino acids. Germline CDR1 reads SEHNR; CDR2 reads FQNEAQ (reference sequence). The chain's CDR3 is CASSARQGAIGEQYF. CDR3 bases: TGTGCCAGCAGCGCCCGACAGGGGGCAATAGGAGAGCAGTACTTC.

The V call is TRBV6-1, the J call TRBJ2-1; TRBD1 aligns across 7 bases. CDR1 and CDR2 (germline): MNHNS, SASEGT. The V segment lost 1 base and the J segment 13 bases; nucleotides outside the gene matches: 7. This CDR3 has 13 amino acids. The chain's CDR3 is CASSEVWTGPQFF. The DNA of the CDR3 is TGTGCCAGCAGTGAAGTTTGGACAGGACCTCAGTTCTTC.

This rearrangement joins TRBV13 to TRBJ1-4; D gene unclear. The V gene's germline CDR1 is PRHDT and CDR2 FYEKMQ (reference sequence). This CDR3 has 14 residues. V lost 2 bases and J 0 bases, leaving 4 bases between the germline ends. CDR3 sequence (DNA): TGTGCCAGCAGCTTACGTACAACTAATGAAAAACTGTTTTTT. This translates into CASSLRTTNEKLFF.

This clone was recorded a few times. The V call is TRBV4-1, the J call TRBJ1-2; the D gene is possibly TRBD1 (5 bases). In germline, CDR1 is MGHRA, CDR2 YSYEKL. The length of the CDR3 is 14 residues. V was clipped by 1 base and J by 5 bases, with 11 bases between them. The CDR3 loop reads CASSQGGLTYGYTF. In nucleotides, the CDR3 is TGCGCCAGCAGCCAAGGGGGCCTTACTTATGGCTACACCTTC.

The chain employs TRBV28 and TRBJ2-2; TRBD1 matches at 11 bases. This CDR3 spans 12 amino acids. CDR1 MDHEN and CDR2 SYDVKM come from the germline V gene. CDR3 sequence reads: CAGQGATGELFF. The CDR3 DNA sequence: TGTGCAGGACAGGGGGCCACCGGGGAGCTGTTTTTT.

The chain links TRBV5-1 to TRBJ1-4, with 9 bases matching TRBD1. Trimming at V came to 2 bases and at J to 8 bases, leaving 10 bases not matched to a gene. Germline values: CDR1 SGHRS, CDR2 YFSETQ. The CDR3 loop spans 16 amino acids. CDR3 in DNA: TGCGCCAGCAGCTTACAAATGGGACAGGGAGTCGAAAAACTGTTTTTT. As protein: CASSLQMGQGVEKLFF.

This sequence joins TRBV18 and TRBJ1-1; 10 positions agree with TRBD1. V shed 8 bases, J shed 0 bases, and the junction held 9 bases outside the gene matches. Germline assignment: CDR1 KGHSH and CDR2 LQKENI. The length of the CDR3 is 16 residues. The CDR3 DNA reads TGTGCCAGCGCGACCGGGACAGGGGCAATGAACACTGAAGCTTTCTTT. It translates to CASATGTGAMNTEAFF.

The chain links TRBV3-1 (or the pseudogene TRBV3-2) to TRBJ2-1, with 10 bases that match TRBD2. There are 19 residues in the CDR3. The trim removed 3 bases at V and 7 bases at J, leaving 18 bases unmatched. The germline gives CDR1 LGHDT, CDR2 YNNKEL (reference sequence). The CDR3 DNA is TGTGCCAGCAGCCACCTCGCTAGCGGGGGACCACTCTCGGGGAATGAGCAGTTCTTC. Its translation is CASSHLASGGPLSGNEQFF.